Listed here are 14 T cell receptor beta chains from one sample, sequenced in a study of human T cells and chemical hapten exposure (TCRdb year 2021). Library preparation was by RACE. Sequencing took place on a NextSeq 500. Using fastp trimming at Q25 and MiXCR clonotype assembly, TCRdb reanalyzed the public sequencing data and kept in-frame beta chains. CDR3 protein duplicates are merged, each entry listing the most common genes and DNA. The sample includes around 60,000 distinct CDR3 sequences, with around 7% observed a single time. The top ten clonotypes cover 1.6% of the sample. The intended sense of this specimen's time point label: pre-sensitization, week 0. The treatment or condition tag for this specimen amounts to: therapeutic diphenylcyclopropenone sensitization with weekly scalp DPC. The sample was whole blood, taken in connection with sensitization to the hapten diphenylcyclopropenone (DPC). The receptors originated from a woman aged 25-40 years with alopecia areata. Some clones in this sample may be carry-over from other donors' samples.

About this clonotype: A much larger clone differs by one base, so this may be a read error. The chain carries TRBV29-1 and TRBJ2-1; D is perhaps TRBD1 (7 bases). The CDR3 runs 13 residues. CDR1 SQVTM and CDR2 ANQGSEA come from the germline V gene. Trimming removed 7 bases from V and 7 bases from J, with 17 bases in between. CDR3: CSAEGDSTNEQFF. DNA for the CDR3: TGCAGCGCGGAGGGGGACAGCACTAATGAGCAGTTCTTC.

Only a few counts were recorded for this clonotype. The chain carries TRBV7-2 and TRBJ2-3, with 7 bases identical to TRBD2. The CDR3 has 14 residues. The germline V gene has CDR1 SGHTA and CDR2 FQGNSA. Trimming removed 5 bases from V and 1 base from J; junction bases left unmatched: 3. CDR3 in amino acids: CASSPSGGTDTQYF. DNA of the CDR3: TGTGCCAGCAGCCCCAGCGGGGGCACAGATACGCAGTATTTT. The whole variable domain, filled in from reference TRBV7-2 and TRBJ2-3, reads GAGVSQSPSNKVTEKGKDVELRCDPISGHTALYWYRQSLGQGLEFLIYFQGNSAPDKSGLPSDRFSAERTGGSVSTLTIQRTQQEDSAVYLCASSPSGGTDTQYFGPGTRLTVL.

A remark on this clonotype: A single base separates this from a much larger clone, so it may be a read error. The V gene is TRBV29-1, the J gene TRBJ2-3, with D maybe TRBD2 (5 bases). Germline V gives CDR1 SQVTM, CDR2 ANQGSEA. The CDR3 has 13 amino acids. The CDR3 sequence is CSVAGREWDTHYF. The CDR3 coding sequence is TGCAGCGTTGCGGGGAGAGAGTGGGATACGCATTATTTT.

This clonotype was seen ten or more times. The V and J genes are TRBV6-5 and TRBJ1-2; D unclear. Trimming shortened V by 2 bases and J by 3 bases, and 25 bases separated the two germline ends. The CDR3 has 19 residues. CDR1 is MNHEY and CDR2 is SVGAGI in the germline V gene. The CDR3 nucleotides read TGTGCCAGCAGTTACGGACGCCGGGCCCCAGGCTTCCTCGACTATGGCTACACCTTC. This translates into CASSYGRRAPGFLDYGYTF.

This clonotype was recorded many times. The J gene is TRBJ1-5, the V gene TRBV2, with 8 bases that match TRBD1. The V gene end was trimmed by 7 bases and the J gene end by 11 bases; junction bases not matched to a gene: 13. This CDR3 comprises 14 residues. CDR1 is SNHLY, CDR2 FYNNEI, per germline. Here the CDR3 reads CASTPGTGGWTQHF. The CDR3 region has the DNA TGTGCCAGCACCCCTGGAACAGGGGGATGGACCCAGCATTTT.

This clonotype occurred many times. The chain has TRBV6-5 and TRBJ2-3; 10 nucleotides agree with TRBD2. V shed 2 bases and J 3 bases; nucleotides not matched to a gene: 8. CDR3 size: 17 residues. CDR1 MNHEY and CDR2 SVGAGI come from the germline V gene. This CDR3 is CASSYERAGGTTDTQYF. CDR3 bases: TGTGCCAGCAGTTACGAGAGAGCGGGGGGGACAACAGATACGCAGTATTTT.

This clonotype showed up just a few times. The rearrangement joins TRBV6-5 to TRBJ2-6; unclear D gene. Germline CDR1 is MNHEY and CDR2 is SVGAGI. The V end lost 4 bases, the J end lost 2 bases, and 18 bases lay between the germline ends. The length of the CDR3 is 18 residues. This CDR3 reads CASSFQGWAGAGANVLTF. The CDR3, as DNA: TGTGCCAGCAGTTTCCAAGGATGGGCTGGGGCTGGGGCCAACGTCCTGACTTTC.

Ten or more counts support this clonotype. CDR3 residues: CASSAQVATNEKLFF. CDR3 sequence (DNA): TGTGCCAGCAGCGCTCAGGTTGCAACTAATGAAAAACTGTTTTTT. This chain links TRBV7-8 with TRBJ1-4; D unclear. With 5 bases removed from V and 0 bases from J, the gap between germline ends came to 10 bases. The CDR3 has 15 amino acids. Per the germline V gene, CDR1 is SGHVS and CDR2 is FQNEAQ.

The sample holds many counts of this clonotype. This sequence joins TRBV7-9 and TRBJ2-5; 7 positions match TRBD2. CDR1 is SEHNR and CDR2 is FQNEAQ in the germline V gene (reference sequence). The CDR3 totals 15 residues. The trim removed 6 bases at V and 5 bases at J, leaving 12 bases unmatched. CDR3 sequence (DNA): TGTGCCAGCAGTCTCCTGCGGGGGACCACGGAGACCCAGTACTTC. Residues: CASSLLRGTTETQYF.

In the case of this clonotype: A single base separates this from a much larger clone, so it may be a read error. The V gene is TRBV6-1, the J gene TRBJ2-7; no firm D call. Germline V gene lookup returns CDR1 MNHNS and CDR2 SASEGT. Trimming took off 7 bases at V and 3 bases at J, with 7 bases between the two ends. The CDR3 runs 11 residues. CDR3 coding DNA: TGTGCCAGCACCCTAGGCTACGAGCAGTACTTC. It encodes CASTLGYEQYF.

This clonotype has at least ten counts. The CDR3 region has the DNA TGCAGCGTAAAAGTAGGGGAGGGACAGGGAAGCATTAATCAGCCCCAGCATTTT. It encodes CSVKVGEGQGSINQPQHF. The chain couples TRBV29-1 to TRBJ1-5; TRBD1 aligns across 9 bases. This CDR3 region has 18 residues. Germline V gene lookup returns CDR1 SQVTM and CDR2 ANQGSEA. V lost 6 bases to trimming and J lost 4 bases; unmatched junction nucleotides: 19.

This clonotype was detected ten times or more. The V gene is TRBV20-1, the J gene TRBJ1-6, with TRBD1 matching over 9 bases. The CDR3 sequence is 13 residues long. V lost 6 bases, J lost 7 bases, and 4 bases stayed unmatched. Germline CDR1 is DFQATT and CDR2 is SNEGSKA (reference sequence). CDR3 bases: TGCAGTGCCGGAGGACAGGGGAATTCACCCCTCCACTTT. Translated: CSAGGQGNSPLHF.

This clonotype was found many times. The CDR3: CASSLRPGTGGTYNEQFF. In nucleotides, the CDR3 is TGTGCCAGCAGCTTGAGGCCCGGGACAGGTGGGACCTACAATGAGCAGTTCTTC. The V call is TRBV5-6, the J call TRBJ2-1, with TRBD1 matching over 8 bases. Per the germline V gene, CDR1 is SGHDT and CDR2 is YYEEEE. This CDR3 region has 18 residues. V trimming: 1 base; J trimming: 2 bases; junction bases outside the gene matches: 11.

There are many counts of this clonotype. The rearrangement joins TRBV6-1 to TRBJ1-4; D is perhaps TRBD1 (5 bases). This CDR3 spans 16 amino acids. Trimming removed 3 bases at V and 3 bases at J, with 14 bases between. CDR1 is MNHNS, CDR2 SASEGT, per germline. CDR3 in DNA: TGTGCCAGCAGTGAGGGACCTCAGGTGGCTAATGAAAAACTGTTTTTT. This encodes CASSEGPQVANEKLFF.